A selection of T cell receptor beta chains follows, all from one sample in a study of cytomegalovirus exposure and HLA in healthy donors. Clones were sequenced by immunoSEQ multiplex PCR, and TCRdb holds only the in-frame ones, with some missing. The sample spans roughly 190,000 clones; the ten largest clones claim around 0.8%. The sequenced sample consisted of PBMCs. The receptors derive from a woman aged 18-35 years in good health and CMV-seropositive. The CDR3 runs from the conserved cysteine through the conserved F or W. A D gene is named only where the DNA matches it firmly.

15,TRBV7-7,TRBD2,TRBJ2-2,CASSPGLAETGELFF,TGTGCTAGCAGTCCTGGACTAGCGGAAACCGGGGAGCTGTTTTTT
16,TRBV19,NA,TRBJ1-4,CASSIGLGGANEKLFF,TGTGCCAGTAGTATTGGTCTCGGGGGGGCTAATGAAAAACTGTTTTTT
14,TRBV7-2,TRBD1,TRBJ2-5,CASSIGTGGETQYF,TGTGCCAGCAGCATAGGGACAGGGGGTGAGACCCAGTACTTC
14,TRBV9,TRBD2,TRBJ2-5,CASSGGGPGETQYF,TGTGCCAGCAGCGGCGGGGGGCCGGGAGAGACCCAGTACTTC
15,TRBV27,TRBD2,TRBJ2-7,CASSLQRGVSYEQYF,TGTGCCAGCAGTCTGCAACGGGGGGTGTCCTACGAGCAGTACTTC
14,TRBV5-8,NA,TRBJ1-4,CASSLRGGSEKLFF,TGTGCCAGCAGCTTACGGGGGGGGTCTGAAAAACTGTTTTTT
15,TRBV5-1,NA,TRBJ2-5,CASSPGVVSDETQYF,TGCGCCAGCAGCCCGGGGGTGGTGAGTGACGAGACCCAGTACTTC
14,TRBV5-1,NA,TRBJ1-2,CASSSEGRNYGYTF,TGCGCCAGCAGCTCCGAGGGGAGGAACTATGGCTACACCTTC
15,TRBV7-9,TRBD1,TRBJ2-3,CASSIQGKGTDTQYF,TGTGCCAGCAGCATACAGGGGAAAGGCACAGATACGCAGTATTTT
13,TRBV19,NA,TRBJ2-2,CASSITSSGELFF,TGTGCCAGTAGTATTACTAGCTCCGGGGAGCTGTTTTTT